This TCR beta chain is drawn from a study of shared clonotypes between healthy human individuals. Across the whole study: CD4 naive and CD4 memory each took three plates per donor, while CD8 naive took two and CD8 memory one. Regarding the study as a whole: In the sorted subsets, rarefaction showed sequencing was incomplete despite large depth.

This CDR3 has 14 amino acids. Germline V CDR1 and CDR2: MGHRA, YSYEKL. V lost 4 bases and J lost 2, with 11 bases in between. Comment on this clone: No antigen is known for it.

Cells designated naive CD8 were CD45RO-negative and were positively selected for CCR7, with terminally differentiated effector memory CD45RA+ cells excluded. Clones were sequenced by immunoSEQ multiplex PCR, and TCRdb holds only the in-frame ones, with some missing. The sample includes some 2,100,000 clones, around 93% of them seen just once. Sequencing was carried out using naive CD8+ T cells from PBMCs. This chain joins TRBV4-1 and TRBJ1-1; TRBD1 is a possible D gene (5 bases). This receptor was obtained from a young man in good health. Some clones in this sample may be carry-over from other donors' samples. Here the CDR3 reads CASSPRQSNTEAFF. CDR3 DNA: TGCGCCAGCAGCCCGCGACAGAGCAACACTGAAGCTTTCTTT.